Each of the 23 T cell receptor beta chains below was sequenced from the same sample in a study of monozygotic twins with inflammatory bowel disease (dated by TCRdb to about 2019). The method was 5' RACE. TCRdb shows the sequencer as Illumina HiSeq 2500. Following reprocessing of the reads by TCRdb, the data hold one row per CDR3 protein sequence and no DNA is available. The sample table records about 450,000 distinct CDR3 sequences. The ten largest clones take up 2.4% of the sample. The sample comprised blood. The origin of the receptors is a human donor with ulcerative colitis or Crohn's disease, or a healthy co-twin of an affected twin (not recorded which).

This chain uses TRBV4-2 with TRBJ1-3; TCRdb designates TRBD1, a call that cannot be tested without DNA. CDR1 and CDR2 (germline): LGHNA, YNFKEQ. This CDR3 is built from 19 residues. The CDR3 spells CASKGPGQGFWNVEDTIYF.

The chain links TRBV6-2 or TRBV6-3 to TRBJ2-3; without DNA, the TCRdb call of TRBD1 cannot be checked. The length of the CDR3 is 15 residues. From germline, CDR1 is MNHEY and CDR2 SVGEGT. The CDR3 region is CASSTGLAGSHTQYF.

The CDR3 region is CSVEQFGADGSEQFF. The J gene is TRBJ2-1, the V gene TRBV29-1; TCRdb outputs TRBD1, but without DNA this stays unchecked. This CDR3 spans 15 amino acids. Germline V gives CDR1 SQVTM, CDR2 ANQGSEA.

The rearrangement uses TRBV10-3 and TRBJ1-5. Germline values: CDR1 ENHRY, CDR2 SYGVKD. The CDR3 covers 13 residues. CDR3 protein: CAISQQSNQPQHF.

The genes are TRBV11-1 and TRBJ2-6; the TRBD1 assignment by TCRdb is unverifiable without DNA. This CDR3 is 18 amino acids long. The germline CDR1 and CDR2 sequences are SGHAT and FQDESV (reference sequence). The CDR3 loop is CASSPRGTGGTGANVLTF.

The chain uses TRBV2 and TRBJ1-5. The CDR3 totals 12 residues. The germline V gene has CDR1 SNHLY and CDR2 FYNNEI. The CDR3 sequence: CASSEWVQPQHF.

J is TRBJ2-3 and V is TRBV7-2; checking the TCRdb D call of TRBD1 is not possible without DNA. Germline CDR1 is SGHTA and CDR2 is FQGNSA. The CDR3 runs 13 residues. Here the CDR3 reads CASSRQFPDTQYF.

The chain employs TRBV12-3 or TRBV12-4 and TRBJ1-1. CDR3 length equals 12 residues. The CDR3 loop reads CASSSVGTEAFF.

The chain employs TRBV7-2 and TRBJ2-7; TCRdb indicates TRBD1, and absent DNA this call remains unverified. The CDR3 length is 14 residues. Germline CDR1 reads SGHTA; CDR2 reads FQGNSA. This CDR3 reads CASSSGTVSYEQYF.

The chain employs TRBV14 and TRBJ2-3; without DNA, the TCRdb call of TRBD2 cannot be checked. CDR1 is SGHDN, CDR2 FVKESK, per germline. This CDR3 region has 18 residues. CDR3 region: CASSQAGTSGRYTDTQYF. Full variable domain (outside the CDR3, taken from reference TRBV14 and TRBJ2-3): EAGVTQFPSHSVIEKGQTVTLRCDPISGHDNLYWYRRVMGKEIKFLLHFVKESKQDESGMPNNRFLAERTGGTYSTLKVQPAELEDSGVYFCASSQAGTSGRYTDTQYFGPGTRLTVL.

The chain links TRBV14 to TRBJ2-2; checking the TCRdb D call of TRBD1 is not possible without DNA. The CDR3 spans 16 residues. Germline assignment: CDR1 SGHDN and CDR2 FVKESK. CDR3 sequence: CASSQGPGAYTGELFF.

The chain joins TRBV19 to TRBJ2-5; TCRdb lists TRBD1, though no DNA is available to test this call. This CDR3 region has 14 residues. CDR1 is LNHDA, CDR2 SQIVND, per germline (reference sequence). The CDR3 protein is CASSRQGRQETQYF. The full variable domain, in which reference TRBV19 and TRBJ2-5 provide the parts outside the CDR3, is DGGITQSPKYLFRKEGQNVTLSCEQNLNHDAMYWYRQDPGQGLRLIYYSQIVNDFQKGDIAEGYSVSREKKESFPLTVTSAQKNPTAFYLCASSRQGRQETQYFGPGTRLLVL.

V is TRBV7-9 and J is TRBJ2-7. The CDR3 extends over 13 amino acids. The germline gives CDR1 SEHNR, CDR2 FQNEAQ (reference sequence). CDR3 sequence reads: CASSFRNSYEQYF. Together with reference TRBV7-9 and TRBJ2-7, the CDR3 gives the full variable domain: DTGVSQNPRHKITKRGQNVTFRCDPISEHNRLYWYRQTLGQGPEFLTYFQNEAQLEKSRLLSDRFSAERPKGSFSTLEIQRTEQGDSAMYLCASSFRNSYEQYFGPGTRLTVT.

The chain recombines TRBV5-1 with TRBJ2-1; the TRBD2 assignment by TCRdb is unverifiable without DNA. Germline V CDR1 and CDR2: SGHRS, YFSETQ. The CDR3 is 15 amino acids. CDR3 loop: CASSLGGLTYDEQFF.

Here the CDR3 reads CASSLGVARVYEQYF. The chain has TRBV13 and TRBJ2-7. Germline CDR1 is PRHDT and CDR2 is FYEKMQ (reference sequence). The CDR3 sequence is 15 residues long.

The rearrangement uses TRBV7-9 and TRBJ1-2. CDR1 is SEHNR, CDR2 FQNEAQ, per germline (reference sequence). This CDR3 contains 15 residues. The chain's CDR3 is CASSLDRSQRYGYTF.

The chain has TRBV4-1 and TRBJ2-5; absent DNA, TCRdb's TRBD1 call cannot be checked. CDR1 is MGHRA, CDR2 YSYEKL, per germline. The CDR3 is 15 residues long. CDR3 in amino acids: CASSPSPGGVETQYF.

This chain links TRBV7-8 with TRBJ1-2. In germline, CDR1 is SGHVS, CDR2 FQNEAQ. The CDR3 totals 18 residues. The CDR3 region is CASSLALGFSALNYGYTF.

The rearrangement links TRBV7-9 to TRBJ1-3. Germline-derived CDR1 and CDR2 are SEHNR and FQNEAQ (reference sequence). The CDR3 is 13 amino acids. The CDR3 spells CASSLASGNTIYF.

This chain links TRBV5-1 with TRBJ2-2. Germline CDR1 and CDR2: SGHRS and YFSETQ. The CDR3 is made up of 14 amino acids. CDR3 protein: CASSWGVGTGELFF.

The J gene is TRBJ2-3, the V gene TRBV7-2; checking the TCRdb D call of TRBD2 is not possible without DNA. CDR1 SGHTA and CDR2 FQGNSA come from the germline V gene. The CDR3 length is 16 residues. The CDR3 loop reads CASSSTSGGLRDTQYF.

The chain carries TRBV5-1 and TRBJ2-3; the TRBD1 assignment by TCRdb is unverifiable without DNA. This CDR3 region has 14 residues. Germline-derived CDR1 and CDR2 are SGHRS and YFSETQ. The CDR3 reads CASSSRTGEDTQYF.

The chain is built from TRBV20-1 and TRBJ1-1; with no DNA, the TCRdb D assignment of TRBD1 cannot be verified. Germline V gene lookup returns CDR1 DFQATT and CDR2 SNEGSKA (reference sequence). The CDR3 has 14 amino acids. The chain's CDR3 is CSAPRAGFIAEAFF.